The T cell receptor (beta chain) under discussion was sequenced for a study of CD8 T cells in ankylosing spondylitis. Regarding the study as a whole: Clones linked to the disease showed a CD8+ phenotype. They occurred at relatively low frequencies in peripheral blood. Certain motif variants had earlier been reported in reactive arthritis synovial fluid and blood. Significantly higher representation of disease-linked clones was reported for matched ankylosing spondylitis synovial fluid.

Each TCR beta library was made by quantitative 5'-RACE that incorporated molecular barcodes. TCRdb recomputed calls from the 5' RACE reads with MiXCR, one row per CDR3 protein. The sample carries about 110,000 distinct CDR3 sequences, around 24% recorded once. In germline, CDR1 is SGHDT, CDR2 YYEEEE. The ends lost 4 bases at V and 2 bases at J; junction bases unmatched: 3. There are 14 residues in the CDR3. Points on this clonotype: Its specificity is not known.

The source material was synovial fluid, either unsorted or a sorted T cell fraction (not recorded which). The receptor's source is a male donor with ankylosing spondylitis. The V and J genes are TRBV5-6 and TRBJ2-1; 7 bases match TRBD1. CDR3 amino acids: CASSPGQPYNEQFF. DNA for the CDR3: TGTGCCAGCAGCCCGGGACAGCCCTACAATGAGCAGTTCTTC. Full variable domain (missing parts from reference TRBV5-6 and TRBJ2-1): DAGVTQSPTHLIKTRGQQVTLRCSPKSGHDTVSWYQQALGQGPQFIFQYYEEEERQRGNFPDRFSGHQFPNYSSELNVNALLLGDSALYLCASSPGQPYNEQFFGPGTRLTVL.